A single sample is the source of the 13 T cell receptor beta chains below, sequenced in a study of graft-versus-host responses after intestinal transplantation (dated by TCRdb to 2020 to 2022). These TCRs' antigens remain unknown. Explained via the paper, the time point label denotes: cells obtained before transplantation from donor or recipient. Libraries were prepared through the immunoSEQ multiplex PCR assay. Drawn from immuneACCESS, this table holds only the in-frame rearrangements with V and J called that TCRdb kept. Clones are partly lost; checked studies trace under half to an unresolved V gene and leave the rest unexplained. The sample profile shows about 89,000 clones; around 92% of them were found once. More than 0.075% of the sample comes from the top ten. The material sequenced was unstimulated CD4+ T cells sorted from spleen or lymph node cells, taken before intestinal transplant. The receptors were sampled from a human donor who received an intestinal transplant.

This clone was picked up one time. V and J are TRBV30 and TRBJ2-5; 8 bases map to TRBD2. The CDR3 runs to 13 residues. CDR1 is GTSNPN and CDR2 is SVGIG in the germline V gene (reference sequence). V dropped 2 bases and J dropped 5; count of bases not matched to a gene: 4. This CDR3 is CAWSIRGGETQYF. Written as DNA, the CDR3 is TGTGCCTGGAGTATTCGGGGGGGCGAGACCCAGTACTTC.

V usage is TRBV2 and J usage is TRBJ1-4; D is unresolved. Trimming took 6 bases from V and 8 from J, leaving 10 bases between them. CDR1 is SNHLY and CDR2 is FYNNEI in the germline V gene. The CDR3 consists of 12 residues. The CDR3 nucleotides read TGTGCCAGCAGGGCGGGGAGCGAAAAACTGTTTTTT. This encodes CASRAGSEKLFF.

The rearrangement links TRBV4-1 to TRBJ2-5; D is undetermined. The end of the DNA is better explained by TRBJ2-7, so the J call may be wrong. The CDR3 spans 14 residues. The germline CDR1 and CDR2 sequences are MGHRA and YSYEKL. This CDR3 reads CASSQGLTTYEQYF. CDR3 coding DNA: TGCGCCAGCAGCCAAGGCCTAACTACCTACGAGCAGTACTTC.

The chain employs TRBV5-1 and TRBJ2-7; 11 bases are a match to TRBD1. From germline, CDR1 is SGHRS and CDR2 YFSETQ. The CDR3 loop spans 15 amino acids. Germline trimming cut 2 bases from V and 3 bases from J; bases unmatched to any gene: 4. The CDR3 here is CASSLSGTGGYEQYF. The CDR3 DNA sequence: TGCGCCAGCAGCTTAAGCGGGACAGGGGGCTACGAGCAGTACTTC.

The CDR3 coding sequence is TGTGCCAGCACCCCGGCGGGGGGGAAAGCCGGGGAGCTGTTTTTT. It is translated as CASTPAGGKAGELFF. The gene calls are TRBV25-1 and TRBJ2-2; TRBD2 matches 9 bases. Germline V gives CDR1 MGHDK, CDR2 SYGVNS. There are 15 residues in the CDR3. The trim removed 7 bases at V and 6 bases at J, leaving 9 bases unmatched. The full variable domain, with the rest looked up from reference TRBV25-1 and TRBJ2-2, is EADIYQTPRYLVIGTGKKITLECSQTMGHDKMYWYQQDPGMELHLIHYSYGVNSTEKGDLSSESTVSRIRTEHFPLTLESARPSHTSQYLCASTPAGGKAGELFFGEGSRLTVL.

The CDR3 nucleotides read TGTGCCAGCAGCTTCGCCACAGGGTTCACAGATACGCAGTATTTT. Residues: CASSFATGFTDTQYF. The chain carries TRBV11-3 and TRBJ2-3, with D perhaps matching TRBD1 (6 bases). Germline V CDR1 and CDR2: SGHNT, YENEEA. The CDR3 totals 15 residues. Deletions cut 3 bases from V and 2 bases from J, with 12 bases between. Looking up the rest from reference TRBV11-3 and TRBJ2-3 gives the full variable domain: EAGVVQSPRYKIIEKKQPVAFWCNPISGHNTLYWYLQNLGQGPELLIRYENEEAVDDSQLPKDRFSAERLKGVDSTLKIQPAELGDSAVYLCASSFATGFTDTQYFGPGTRLTVL.

This chain connects TRBV5-1 to TRBJ2-7; no definite D call. Germline V gives CDR1 SGHRS, CDR2 YFSETQ. This CDR3 comprises 14 residues. Trimming stripped 4 bases from V and 2 bases from J, with 13 bases between. The CDR3 DNA is TGCGCCAGCAGCCTTGGCGTCGACACCTACGAGCAGTACTTC. It codes for CASSLGVDTYEQYF.

J is TRBJ1-3 and V is TRBV6-5; 9 bases map to TRBD1. V lost 6 bases, J lost 11 bases, and 5 bases stayed unmatched. Germline-derived CDR1 and CDR2 are MNHEY and SVGAGI. This CDR3 is built from 12 residues. The CDR3 bases are TGTGCCAGCAGCTCGGGACAGGGTCCCATATATTTT. Amino acids: CASSSGQGPIYF.

The chain carries TRBV7-9 and TRBJ2-1, with a possible D match to TRBD1 (5 bases). V was cut by 5 bases and J by 2 bases, with 13 bases left in between. The CDR3 is 15 residues long. Germline V lookup: CDR1 SEHNR, CDR2 FQNEAQ (reference sequence). The CDR3 nucleotides are TGTGCCAGCAGCCCCCGTGGGGCCCCCTACAATGAGCAGTTCTTC. Amino acid sequence: CASSPRGAPYNEQFF.

V is TRBV6-1 and J is TRBJ2-7; 9 positions agree with TRBD2. The CDR3 runs 15 residues. Germline CDR1 MNHNS, CDR2 SASEGT. V lost 5 bases to trimming and J lost 6 bases; unmatched junction nucleotides: 11. The CDR3 region is CASSLASGVLGEQYF. CDR3 sequence (DNA): TGTGCCAGCAGTCTCGCTAGCGGGGTTTTAGGCGAGCAGTACTTC.

This sequence joins TRBV6-1 and TRBJ1-2; 8 bases map to TRBD1. This CDR3 is built from 13 residues. V shed 6 bases, J shed 5 bases, and the junction held 5 bases outside the gene matches. CDR1 and CDR2 (germline): MNHNS, SASEGT. CDR3 loop: CASSETGVYGYTF. CDR3 nucleotide sequence: TGTGCCAGCAGCGAGACAGGGGTTTATGGCTACACCTTC.

The genes are TRBV10-3 and TRBJ1-6, with TRBD1 matching over 9 bases. From germline, CDR1 is ENHRY and CDR2 SYGVKD. V was pared by 3 bases and J by 6 bases, with 15 bases of the junction left unmatched. The CDR3 has 19 amino acids. The CDR3 is CAISDPGTGLWGRNSPLHF. The CDR3 DNA is TGTGCCATCAGTGATCCCGGGACAGGGCTTTGGGGGCGTAATTCACCCCTCCACTTT.

The rearrangement uses TRBV18 and TRBJ2-2; the D is unclear. Trimming cost V 1 base and J 4 bases, with 4 bases left between them. CDR1 is KGHSH, CDR2 LQKENI, per germline. CDR3 size: 13 residues. The CDR3: CASSPLSTGELFF. The CDR3 DNA follows: TGTGCCAGCTCACCACTGAGCACCGGGGAGCTGTTTTTT.